This T cell receptor (beta chain) was retrieved from a study of T cell repertoires in cytomegalovirus infection. Background on the study: Use of recently identified HLA-C-restricted and well-studied HLA-B-restricted CMV epitopes was part of the study. TCR beta signatures that were public indicated CMV infection and matching HLA type.

V was shortened by 7 bases and J by 0 bases, with 13 bases between the two germline ends. CDR1 is MGHRA and CDR2 is YSYEKL in the germline V gene. This CDR3 comprises 15 residues. TCRdb re-analysed the reads in MiXCR, keeping a single row per CDR3 protein. The data hold about 270,000 distinct CDR3 sequences, with less than 25% observed a single time. In the case of this clonotype: What it binds is unknown.

The sequence was obtained from a human donor in good health (CMV status not recorded). Some clones in this sample may be carry-over from other donors' samples. The chain links TRBV4-1 to TRBJ1-3; D gene uncertain. Sequenced here: cultured PBMCs, sampled from culture after CMV antigen stimulation. The CDR3 DNA reads as TGCGCCAGCAAGATATCGCGGAGCTCTGGAAACACCATATATTTT. Its translation is CASKISRSSGNTIYF.